This T cell receptor beta chain comes out of a study of OX40 agonist ivuxolimab in advanced cancers. At the level of the whole study: Ivuxolimab, which targeted the costimulatory receptor OX40 (CD134), was an agonistic, fully human IgG2 monoclonal antibody. The paper reports the monotherapy dose-escalation portion (N = 52 patients) of the phase I ivuxolimab trial. Of the 50 to 55 patients in dose escalation, some 20 had hepatocellular carcinoma, about 15 had melanoma, 9 had renal cell carcinoma and 9 had head and neck cancer. Patients were allowed to have had prior anti-PD-1, anti-PD-L1 or anti-CTLA-4 therapy, and less than 45% of the dose-escalation patients had previously received checkpoint inhibitors. Intravenous ivuxolimab was administered to patients every 2 weeks at six dose levels: 0.01, 0.1, 0.3, 1.5, 3 and 10 mg/kg. Partial responses occurred in three dose-escalation patients, of whom one had hepatocellular carcinoma and two had cutaneous melanoma. The purpose of peripheral TCRbeta sequencing was to test whether ivuxolimab changed TCR sequence diversity and led to clonal T-cell expansion. The dose-escalation cohort was roughly 87% male with a mean age of approximately 60 years, ranging from 23 to 79.

From cysteine to phenylalanine, the CDR3 is 16 amino acids long. The kept DNA is CDR3 alone, 48 bases in frame from the first base. CDR1 and CDR2 are drawn from the germline V gene (reference sequence): SGHKS, YYEKEE. Trimming removed 2 bases from V and 7 bases from J, leaving 18 bases between the germline ends. Turning to this clone: There is no known antigen for this receptor. No base-level quality is on record; no much larger clone is a single base apart.

What the work shows at the level of the full study, not this receptor alone: After ivuxolimab, CD8+ T cells had more expanded clones than CD4+ T cells on average. The antigen specificity of the clonally expanded peripheral T cells was not determined. At doses of 0.1 to 3.0 mg/kg, clonal expansion of both CD4+ and CD8+ blood T cells was observed from baseline to week 6. In the 0.1-3.0 mg/kg groups, partial responders had among the lowest normalized peripheral clonal expansion, particularly in CD8+ T cells. Low levels of normalized T-cell clonal expansion were also seen in some nonresponding patients.

For sequencing of the TCRbeta CDR3 region, genomic DNA was extracted from the sorted cells. The immunoSEQ Assay was used for sequencing of TCRbeta CDR3 regions. The immuneACCESS repertoire file appears here via TCRdb, limited to in-frame rearrangements. These files lack a portion of the clones; in checked studies, under half of the deficit traces to unresolved V genes, and the cause of the others is not known. The sample yields around 71,000 clones; 86% were counted once. The ten top clones hold approximately 0.99% of the sample. The trial excluded patients who had a history of autoimmune disease or were on systemic immunosuppression. Peripheral blood for TCR sequencing was drawn from every dose cohort at baseline, at cycle 4 day 1 and at cycle 7 day 1. Samples came from an open-label, multicenter, first-in-human phase I dose-escalation trial of ivuxolimab. Adults with locally advanced or metastatic melanoma, renal cell, hepatocellular, or head and neck squamous cell carcinoma were enrolled in the trial. Before TCR sequencing, CD4+ and CD8+ T cells were separately sorted from peripheral blood.

The chain is assembled from TRBV5-5 and TRBJ2-2; a tentative D call is TRBD1 (5 bases match). This TCR was recovered from an adult with an advanced solid tumor such as melanoma, head and neck, liver or kidney cancer. The source was CD4+ or CD8+ T cells sorted from blood, collected in a trial of the OX40 agonist ivuxolimab. CDR3 reads: CASSFRQGAANGELFF. The nucleotides are TGTGCCAGCAGCTTCCGGCAGGGCGCCGCCAACGGGGAGCTGTTTTTT.